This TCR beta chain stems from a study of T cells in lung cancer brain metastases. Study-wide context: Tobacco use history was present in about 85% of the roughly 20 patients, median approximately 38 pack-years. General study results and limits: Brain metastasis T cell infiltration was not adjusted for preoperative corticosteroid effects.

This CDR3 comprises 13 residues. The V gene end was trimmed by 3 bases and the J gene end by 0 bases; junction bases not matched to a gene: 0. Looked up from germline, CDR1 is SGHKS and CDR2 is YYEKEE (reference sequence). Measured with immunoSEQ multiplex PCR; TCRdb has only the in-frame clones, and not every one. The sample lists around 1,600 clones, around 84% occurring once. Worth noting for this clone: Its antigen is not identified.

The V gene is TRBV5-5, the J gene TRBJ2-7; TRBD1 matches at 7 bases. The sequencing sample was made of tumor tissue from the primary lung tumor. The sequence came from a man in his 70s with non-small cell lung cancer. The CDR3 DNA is TGTGCCAGCAGCTCAGGGGGCTCCTACGAGCAGTACGTC. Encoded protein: CASSSGGSYEQYV.